This T cell receptor beta chain emerged from a study of OX40 agonist ivuxolimab in advanced cancers. Germline CDR1 MNHNY, CDR2 SVGAGI (reference sequence). This CDR3 contains 13 residues. The germline V and J ends were trimmed by 2 bases and 7 bases, with 11 bases remaining between them. Only in-frame clones appear in the TCRdb table, and some are missing; sequencing was by immunoSEQ multiplex PCR. The table has tens of thousands of clones, about 80% seen once. This clone was picked up a small number of times. The chain recombines TRBV6-6 with TRBJ1-2, with D maybe TRBD1 (5 bases). The receptor comes from an adult with an advanced solid tumor such as melanoma, head and neck, liver or kidney cancer. Sequences were derived from CD4+ or CD8+ T cells sorted from blood, sampled in a trial of the OX40 agonist ivuxolimab. In DNA, the CDR3 is TGTGCCAGCAGTTACGGCAGGGAGGCTGGCTACACCTTC. This translates into CASSYGREAGYTF.